These T cell receptor beta chains were read from a single sample in a study of T cell responses to AZD1222 COVID-19 vaccine. The data were produced by immunoSEQ multiplex PCR, yet TCRdb's version contains in-frame clones alone and is incomplete. Counted here are about 140,000 clones, approximately 88% occurring once; the ten biggest clones make up approximately 4%. The material was peripheral blood, obtained on day 0 of AZD1222 vaccination. All receptors derive from an adult in good health. Each CDR3 is given with its conserved first and last residue. Each record gives: D gene, V gene, CDR3 protein. A D gene is named only where the DNA matches it firmly.

NA,TRBV9,CASSSSGGVTTGELFF
NA,TRBV6-5,CASSPLAPLGSPLHF
NA,TRBV7-2,CASSLGPGAGGTEAFF
NA,TRBV7-6,CASSFYQAPEGLYEQYF
TRBD1,TRBV2,CASQHSPQGTYEQYF
NA,TRBV21-1,CASSRRTIYF
NA,TRBV4-1,CASSQDIGAYEQYF
NA,TRBV11-2,CASSSSKSEGGNYGYTF
NA,TRBV7-9,CASRPLSGSSYNEQFF
NA,TRBV20-1,CRLDNEAFF
NA,TRBV28,CASSRATATGNTIYF
NA,TRBV5-1,CASSLAGADEDHYGYTF
TRBD1,TRBV30,CAWSSGQGFSPLHF
NA,TRBV9,CASSPGNNQPQHF
NA,TRBV5-4,CASSSSNPGAKNIQYF
NA,TRBV14,CASSQGTTPRGTIYF
TRBD1,TRBV30,CAWDRGWATNEKLFF
NA,TRBV30,CALSDGRAEAFF
NA,TRBV6-1,CASSEKGGRSLNYGYTF
NA,TRBV18,CASSPLGSFTSGNTIYF
NA,TRBV6-1,CASSDPQGRTGELFF
TRBD2,TRBV28,CASSSPRGGTDTQYF
NA,TRBV3-1/TRBV3-2,CASSQATARQSSGNTIYF
NA,TRBV11-2,CASSPRVVSNSPLHF
NA,TRBV6-6,CASVTGTYGYTF
NA,TRBV5-1,CASSLGGINSYEQYF
NA,TRBV14,CASSIHNREAEAFF
TRBD1,TRBV2,CASRRTGASSPLHF
NA,TRBV7-8,CASSLKGIGGASDTQYF
TRBD1,TRBV9,CASRGTGADTQYF
TRBD1,TRBV28,CASRGLDRGLSEAFF
NA,TRBV28,CASSPPGGADTQYF
NA,TRBV5-6,CASSLVPGAYEQYF
TRBD2,TRBV7-8,CASSLRAGAQGEQYF
TRBD2,TRBV28,CASSLVGLAGASSYNEQFF
TRBD1,TRBV2,CASKPQGDEKLFF
TRBD1,TRBV4-1,CASSHADRASHGYTF
NA,TRBV28,CASTTVGTRNTEAFF
NA,TRBV5-5,CASTPEVGGNQPQHF
NA,TRBV28,CASSLGLRTGNTIYF
NA,TRBV6-5,CASSYVGGGTEAFF
NA,TRBV28,CASSEGARSGTSPGKLFF
NA,TRBV28,CASSFGSYNSPLHF
TRBD1,TRBV4-1,CASSQAYRGRTEAFF
NA,TRBV7-2,CASSLSGVDYTF
NA,TRBV2,CASRPRANTGELFF
NA,TRBV6-1,CASSDLTVNYGYTF
NA,TRBV28,CASSFGRAGEKLFF
NA,TRBV3-1/TRBV3-2,CASSYYYSNQPQHF
NA,TRBV10-3,CATKGLNIGNTIYF
TRBD1,TRBV30,CAWSTRQGSYEQYF
TRBD1,TRBV28,CASSLGTGPYGYTF
NA,TRBV19,CASSIRVSSYEQYF